The present TCR beta chain was sequenced within a study of early T cells in non-severe SARS-CoV-2 infection. Study-wide results and caveats: Using VDJdb, the matching emphasized anti-spike CD8 responses while missing private and CD4 specificities.

The V gene's germline CDR1 is SGHAT and CDR2 FQNNGV. The ends were cut back, 3 bases at V and 0 bases at J, with 8 bases in the middle. There are 14 residues in the CDR3. In this sample, this clonotype turned up a few times. Its cognate antigen is unknown. The TCR library protocol was used to attach unique molecular identifiers. These identifiers were attached to individual cDNA molecules. TCRdb analysed the 5' RACE reads with MiXCR anew, one entry per CDR3 protein. The sample carries some 78,000 distinct CDR3 sequences, around 14% recorded once. This sequence joins TRBV11-2 and TRBJ2-5; D is unresolved. This receptor was identified in an adult who was a healthcare worker with PCR-confirmed SARS-CoV-2 infection or an uninfected control (not recorded which). Sequencing was performed on whole blood. CDR3 in amino acids: CASSFIEYQETQYF. CDR3 coding DNA: TGTGCCAGCAGCTTTATTGAATACCAAGAGACCCAGTACTTC.